The T cell receptor (beta chain) under discussion was sequenced for a study of blood T cell repertoires in COVID-19. The authors' processing: How many nucleated cells were present was estimated from reference gene primer amplification. Produced via immunoSEQ multiplex PCR; TCRdb's table is partial and in-frame only. V and J calls plus clone size are reproduced from that table; the DNA served to infer D and trimming. The sample consists of over 200,000 clones, about 88% of them appearing once. Germline values: CDR1 MDHEN, CDR2 SYDVKM. The germline V and J ends were trimmed by 6 bases and 4 bases, with 18 bases remaining between them. The CDR3 covers 15 residues.

This clonotype originated in a middle-aged man with active or convalescent COVID-19. The specimen sequenced was peripheral blood. The gene calls are TRBV28 and TRBJ1-2; TRBD1 is a possible D gene (6 bases). The DNA of the CDR3 is TGTGCCAGCAGCCCCCGGGTGGGGGCAGGCTATGGCTACACCTTC. It codes for CASSPRVGAGYGYTF.